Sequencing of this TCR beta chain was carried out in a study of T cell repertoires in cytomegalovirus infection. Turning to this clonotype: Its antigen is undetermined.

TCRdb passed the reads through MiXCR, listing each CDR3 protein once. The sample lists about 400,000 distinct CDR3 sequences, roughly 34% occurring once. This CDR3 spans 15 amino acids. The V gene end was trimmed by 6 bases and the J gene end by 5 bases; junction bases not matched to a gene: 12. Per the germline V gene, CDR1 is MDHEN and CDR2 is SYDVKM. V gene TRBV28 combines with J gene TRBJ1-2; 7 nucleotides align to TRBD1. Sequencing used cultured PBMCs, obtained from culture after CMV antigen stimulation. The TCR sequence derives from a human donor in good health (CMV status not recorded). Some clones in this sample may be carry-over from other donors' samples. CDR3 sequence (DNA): TGTGCCAGCAGCCTTCCCAGGGGGAGTCGGTATGGCTACACCTTC. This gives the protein CASSLPRGSRYGYTF.